The 2 T cell receptor beta chains in this list originate from one sample, sequenced in a study of blood T cell repertoires in COVID-19. Data came from immunoSEQ multiplex PCR; TCRdb stores just in-frame clones and leaves some out. The sample includes about 110,000 clones, about 78% of them seen just once. Sample: peripheral blood. The source is a human donor in a cohort sampled during active or convalescent COVID-19.

V usage is TRBV10-3 and J usage is TRBJ1-2; a weak D match, TRBD1 (6 bases). The germline CDR1 and CDR2 sequences are ENHRY and SYGVKD. This CDR3 comprises 12 residues. With 6 bases removed from V and 11 bases from J, the gap between germline ends came to 16 bases. The CDR3 nucleotides read TGTGCCATCAGACCTCCGAACAGGGTTTACACCTTC. This translates into CAIRPPNRVYTF.

This clone was recorded only once. The chain is built from TRBV7-9 and TRBJ1-1, with a tentative D call TRBD1 (6 bases). This CDR3 comprises 14 residues. In germline, CDR1 is SEHNR, CDR2 FQNEAQ (reference sequence). Trimming pared 5 bases from V and 8 bases from J, leaving 18 bases between. This CDR3 reads CASSPRRTEKEAFF. CDR3 nucleotide sequence: TGTGCCAGCAGCCCCCGGAGGACAGAGAAAGAAGCTTTCTTT.